This T cell receptor (beta chain) stems from a study of glioma-infiltrating T cells after dendritic cell vaccination. Study as a whole: Between about 2002 and 2012, patients got autologous tumor lysate-pulsed dendritic cell vaccines. Study-wide results and caveats: Only a small number of patients had complete blood and tumor samples.

Isocitrate dehydrogenase mutation was absent in all glioblastoma patients. The primer mix had 60 V beta and 13 J beta primers. This table comes from immunoSEQ multiplex PCR, and its TCRdb copy is limited to in-frame clones, with some not included. The table has roughly 41,000 clones, 82% seen once; the top ten hold 7.8%. The CDR3 is made up of 13 amino acids. Deletions cut 2 bases from V and 2 bases from J, with 4 bases between. Germline lookup yields CDR1 MNHNY and CDR2 SVGAGI (reference sequence). About this clone: Its target is unknown.

The input for sequencing was blood, taken before dendritic cell vaccination. The chain is built from TRBV6-6 and TRBJ2-1; no clear D. This TCR was sampled from a human donor with glioblastoma. CDR3: CASSYTAYNEQFF. The CDR3 nucleotides read TGTGCCAGCAGTTACACAGCCTACAATGAGCAGTTCTTC.